These 30 T cell receptor beta chains originate from one sample sequenced in a study of blood T cell repertoires in COVID-19. The table came from immunoSEQ multiplex PCR; TCRdb's copy has only in-frame clones and leaves some out. The table records approximately 110,000 clones, 82% of them present only once. The sequenced material came from peripheral blood. The receptor set was obtained from a man aged 65 to 79 with acute or convalescent COVID-19.

The chain couples TRBV27 to TRBJ2-1; 8 bases map to TRBD2. Germline V gene sequence: CDR1 MNHEY, CDR2 SMNVEV (reference sequence). The ends lost 4 bases at V and 8 bases at J; junction bases unmatched: 10. The CDR3 contains 15 residues. The chain's CDR3 is CASSSRGLALDEQFF. The CDR3, as DNA: TGTGCCAGCAGTTCACGTGGACTAGCTTTGGATGAGCAGTTCTTC.

This clone was observed a few times. V and J are TRBV12-3 or TRBV12-4 and TRBJ2-2, with D possibly matching TRBD1 (5 bases). The CDR3 is 12 amino acids. Trimming removed 6 bases at V and 3 bases at J, with 5 bases between. CDR3 bases: TGTGCCAGCAGAGGGGACACCGGGGAGCTGTTTTTT. Amino acid sequence: CASRGDTGELFF.

This clone occurred once. The V and J genes are TRBV2 and TRBJ2-1, with a weak D call TRBD1 (6 bases). V lost 11 bases to trimming and J lost 7 bases, with 18 bases between them. Germline V lookup: CDR1 SNHLY, CDR2 FYNNEI. CDR3 size: 13 residues. DNA for the CDR3: TGTGCCGTCCCCGGGCCCAGGGGAAATGAGCAGTTCTTC. Amino acids: CAVPGPRGNEQFF. Filled out from reference TRBV2 and TRBJ2-1, the complete variable domain reads EPEVTQTPSHQVTQMGQEVILRCVPISNHLYFYWYRQILGQKVEFLVSFYNNEISEKSEIFDDQFSVERPDGSNFTLKIRSTKLEDSAMYFCAVPGPRGNEQFFGPGTRLTVL.

The rearrangement links TRBV7-6 to TRBJ1-2; tentatively, D is TRBD1 (6 bases). Trimming shortened V by 3 bases and J by 5 bases, and 10 bases separated the two germline ends. The germline gives CDR1 SGHVS, CDR2 FNYEAQ. The CDR3 contains 13 residues. The CDR3, as DNA: TGTGCCAGCAGCTTCCCAGGACAGTATGGCTACACCTTC. Translated: CASSFPGQYGYTF.

In its sample, this clone was seen once. The rearrangement links TRBV2 to TRBJ2-1, with 7 bases lining up with TRBD2. CDR1 is SNHLY, CDR2 FYNNEI, per germline. There are 14 residues in the CDR3. V shed 4 bases and J 4 bases; nucleotides not matched to a gene: 4. CDR3 sequence reads: CASSALAVYNEQFF. As DNA, the CDR3 is TGTGCCAGCAGTGCCCTAGCGGTGTACAATGAGCAGTTCTTC. Full variable domain (rest looked up from reference TRBV2 and TRBJ2-1): EPEVTQTPSHQVTQMGQEVILRCVPISNHLYFYWYRQILGQKVEFLVSFYNNEISEKSEIFDDQFSVERPDGSNFTLKIRSTKLEDSAMYFCASSALAVYNEQFFGPGTRLTVL.

This clone appeared a few times. This sample also contains other DNA sequences that code for the same CDR3. The V call is TRBV25-1, the J call TRBJ1-3; D unclear. Per the germline V gene, CDR1 is MGHDK and CDR2 is SYGVNS. This CDR3 is 12 amino acids long. Trimming removed 9 bases at V and 0 bases at J, with 6 bases between. Written as DNA, the CDR3 is TGTGCCAGTAAGAGCTCTGGAAACACCATATATTTT. Translated, it gives CASKSSGNTIYF.

V and J are TRBV5-1 and TRBJ2-3; 10 bases map to TRBD1. The CDR3 runs 15 residues. Looked up from germline, CDR1 is SGHRS and CDR2 is YFSETQ. The V and J ends lost 4 bases and 0 bases, in that order; junction bases with no gene match: 2. CDR3 in amino acids: CASSPGQGSTDTQYF. The CDR3 DNA sequence: TGCGCCAGCAGCCCGGGACAGGGGAGCACAGATACGCAGTATTTT.

The rearrangement joins TRBV9 to TRBJ2-1, with TRBD2 matching 16 bases. The CDR3 totals 18 residues. V gave up 3 bases and J gave up 3 bases; unmatched junction bases: 6. Germline V gene data show CDR1 as SGDLS and CDR2 as YYNGEE. In nucleotides, the CDR3 is TGTGCCAGCAGCGGCCTGGGACTAGCGGGAGGGAGCTACAATGAGCAGTTCTTC. Protein product: CASSGLGLAGGSYNEQFF.

The rearrangement links TRBV3-1 (or the pseudogene TRBV3-2) to TRBJ1-5, with 8 bases matching TRBD1. Germline V gene lookup returns CDR1 LGHDT and CDR2 YNNKEL (reference sequence). V shed 4 bases, J shed 3 bases, and the junction held 8 bases outside the gene matches. The CDR3 consists of 16 residues. The CDR3 sequence is CASSPATGVPNQPQHF. The DNA of the CDR3 is TGTGCCAGCAGCCCCGCGACAGGGGTCCCCAATCAGCCCCAGCATTTT.

The chain's CDR3 is CASSYYRDSNQPQHF. The CDR3 nucleotides are TGTGCCAGCAGTTACTACAGGGATAGCAATCAGCCCCAGCATTTT. The chain recombines TRBV6-5 with TRBJ1-5; perhaps TRBD1 as D (6 bases). CDR3 length: 15 residues. With 1 base removed from V and 0 bases from J, the gap between germline ends came to 7 bases. From germline, CDR1 is MNHEY and CDR2 SVGAGI.

V is TRBV19 and J is TRBJ2-2; tentative D call: TRBD1 (5 bases). CDR3 length: 14 amino acids. In germline, CDR1 is LNHDA, CDR2 SQIVND (reference sequence). V was pared by 3 bases and J by 4 bases, with 9 bases between. DNA of the CDR3: TGTGCCAGTAGTATGCTTCAGGGCACCGGGGAGCTGTTTTTT. This codes for CASSMLQGTGELFF.

The CDR3 coding sequence is TGTGCCAGCAGCATCGGGACAGGGGAAGGGACAGATACGCAGTATTTT. This translates into CASSIGTGEGTDTQYF. The rearrangement links TRBV5-8 to TRBJ2-3; 10 nucleotides align to TRBD1. After removal of 4 bases from V and 3 bases from J, the junction contained 8 bases not matched to a gene. The CDR3 is made up of 16 amino acids. CDR1 is SGHTS and CDR2 is YDEGEE in the germline V gene.

The CDR3 loop is CASSQARGKETQYF. CDR3 DNA sequence: TGTGCCAGCAGCCAAGCTAGAGGGAAAGAGACCCAGTACTTC. V and J are TRBV3-1 (or the pseudogene TRBV3-2) and TRBJ2-5; tentative D call: TRBD2 (5 bases). Germline V CDR1 and CDR2: LGHDT, YNNKEL (reference sequence). The V gene lost 1 base and the J gene lost 3 bases, with 9 bases spanning the gap. This CDR3 is built from 14 residues.

This clone was seen just once. The chain uses TRBV7-9 and TRBJ2-3; 12 nucleotides agree with TRBD2. Germline values: CDR1 SEHNR, CDR2 FQNEAQ (reference sequence). V was pared by 11 bases and J by 1 base, with 4 bases of the junction left unmatched. This CDR3 region has 14 residues. CDR3 bases: TGTGCCGGCTGGACTAGCGGGGGCACAGATACGCAGTATTTT. It encodes CAGWTSGGTDTQYF.

The chain has TRBV27 and TRBJ2-3, with 15 bases fitting TRBD2. Trimming cost V 6 bases and J 5 bases; bases outside gene matches: 15. The CDR3 consists of 19 residues. Germline V gives CDR1 MNHEY, CDR2 SMNVEV (reference sequence). CDR3 DNA sequence: TGTGCCAGCAGCCCAGTCGGGAGGACTAGCGGGGGGGCCGGAGATACGCAGTATTTT. Translated: CASSPVGRTSGGAGDTQYF.

The rearrangement links TRBV18 to TRBJ2-7; unclear D gene. This CDR3 region has 16 residues. V dropped 3 bases and J dropped 8 bases, with 23 bases sitting between them. The germline V gene has CDR1 KGHSH and CDR2 LQKENI. The CDR3: CASSPFPESAGDKQYF. CDR3 nucleotide sequence: TGTGCCAGCTCACCGTTTCCGGAGAGCGCCGGTGATAAGCAGTACTTC.

The rearrangement links TRBV9 to TRBJ2-3; D call uncertain. The V and J ends lost 4 bases and 4 bases respectively, with 10 bases between them. The CDR3 totals 13 residues. Germline V gene sequence: CDR1 SGDLS, CDR2 YYNGEE. The chain's CDR3 is CASSINTADTQYF. CDR3 DNA: TGTGCCAGCAGCATAAACACCGCAGATACGCAGTATTTT.

J is TRBJ2-1 and V is TRBV3-1 (or the pseudogene TRBV3-2), with 9 bases aligning to TRBD2. Trimming cost V 0 bases and J 3 bases; bases outside gene matches: 3. The CDR3 loop spans 16 amino acids. Looked up from germline, CDR1 is LGHDT and CDR2 is YNNKEL (reference sequence). The CDR3 coding sequence is TGTGCCAGCAGCCAAGAGGCGGGGGGGTTCTACAATGAGCAGTTCTTC. It translates to CASSQEAGGFYNEQFF.

The rearrangement joins TRBV3-1 (or the pseudogene TRBV3-2) to TRBJ2-2; 7 bases match TRBD1. With 4 bases clipped from V and 0 bases from J, the junction kept 5 bases outside the gene matches. CDR3 size: 16 residues. Germline CDR1 LGHDT, CDR2 YNNKEL (reference sequence). Written as DNA, the CDR3 is TGTGCCAGCAGCCGCAGACAGGGTTCGAACACCGGGGAGCTGTTTTTT. The encoded protein is CASSRRQGSNTGELFF.

This chain uses TRBV2 with TRBJ1-2; weak D call: TRBD1 (6 bases). The CDR3 loop spans 16 amino acids. Germline CDR1 reads SNHLY; CDR2 reads FYNNEI. Trimming cost V 4 bases and J 0 bases, with 15 bases left between them. CDR3: CASSVLGARTNYGYTF. CDR3 in DNA: TGTGCCAGCAGTGTTCTGGGGGCCAGAACTAACTATGGCTACACCTTC.

The V and J genes are TRBV30 and TRBJ2-1, with TRBD2 identical over 11 bases. The CDR3 is made up of 19 amino acids. Germline assignment: CDR1 GTSNPN and CDR2 SVGIG (reference sequence). After removal of 2 bases from V and 0 bases from J, the junction contained 12 bases not matched to a gene. CDR3 bases: TGTGCCTGGAGTCCACAACTAGCGGGAGTGATCCTCTCCTACAATGAGCAGTTCTTC. It codes for CAWSPQLAGVILSYNEQFF.

The V call is TRBV28, the J call TRBJ1-2; no clear D. Between the trimmed V and J ends, which lost 6 bases and 8 bases, there was a span of 16 bases. CDR3 length equals 13 residues. CDR1 and CDR2 from the germline V gene are MDHEN and SYDVKM. The chain's CDR3 is CASSPRGQLGYTF. DNA of the CDR3: TGTGCCAGCAGCCCCAGAGGGCAGCTGGGCTACACCTTC.

J is TRBJ1-1 and V is TRBV5-1; 11 nucleotides match TRBD1. The V gene's germline CDR1 is SGHRS and CDR2 YFSETQ. The CDR3 consists of 14 residues. Trimming took 2 bases from V and 11 from J; bases not matched to a gene: 8. The CDR3 loop reads CASSFRGTGGEAFF. In DNA, the CDR3 is TGCGCCAGCAGCTTCCGGGGGACAGGGGGTGAGGCTTTCTTT.

The chain employs TRBV11-3 and TRBJ1-1; D not resolved. The V gene lost 5 bases and the J gene lost 0 bases, with 13 bases spanning the gap. The CDR3 is 15 amino acids. The germline V gene encodes CDR1 SGHNT and CDR2 YENEEA. CDR3 DNA: TGTGCCAGCAGCCGCGGGGTGGGTTTGAACACTGAAGCTTTCTTT. It codes for CASSRGVGLNTEAFF.

As for this clone: An end of the junction differs from the germline gene, which may be a read error. This sequence joins TRBV19 and TRBJ1-6, with D possibly being TRBD1 (6 bases). Germline V gene sequence: CDR1 LNHDA, CDR2 SQIVND (reference sequence). This CDR3 contains 16 residues. The CDR3 DNA is TGTGCCAGTGGTATAGAAACAGGGCTGTCCTCTTCACCCCTCCACTTT. Translated, it gives CASGIETGLSSSPLHF.

This sequence joins TRBV3-1 (or the pseudogene TRBV3-2) and TRBJ1-2; weak D call: TRBD1 (6 bases). V shed 4 bases and J shed 8 bases, with 17 bases lying between them. This CDR3 spans 14 amino acids. Germline V gene lookup returns CDR1 LGHDT and CDR2 YNNKEL (reference sequence). CDR3 sequence: CASSLGHNDQGYTF. The DNA of the CDR3 is TGTGCCAGCAGCCTGGGACATAACGACCAGGGCTACACCTTC.

This clone was counted once. This rearrangement joins TRBV5-6 to TRBJ1-1; no clear D. The CDR3 spans 15 residues. Deletions cut 4 bases from V and 4 bases from J, with 17 bases between. Germline V gene lookup returns CDR1 SGHDT and CDR2 YYEEEE. The CDR3 region has the DNA TGTGCCAGCAGCCTTATAAAGGACTCAACCACTGAAGCTTTCTTT. This translates into CASSLIKDSTTEAFF. The complete variable domain, with remaining parts taken from reference TRBV5-6 and TRBJ1-1, reads DAGVTQSPTHLIKTRGQQVTLRCSPKSGHDTVSWYQQALGQGPQFIFQYYEEEERQRGNFPDRFSGHQFPNYSSELNVNALLLGDSALYLCASSLIKDSTTEAFFGQGTRLTVV.

The rearrangement links TRBV21-1 to TRBJ2-5; TRBD1, the table's D call, lacks a check against the DNA. TRBV21-1 is flagged as a pseudogene. This CDR3 is built from 16 residues. The CDR3 is CASSKEKQGMLETQYF. The CDR3 DNA is TGTGCCAGCAGCAAAGAGAAACAGGGGATGTTGGAGACCCAGTACTTC.

The chain joins TRBV19 to TRBJ2-2; D is perhaps TRBD2 (5 bases). The V and J ends lost 5 bases and 5 bases respectively, with 15 bases between them. The germline V gene has CDR1 LNHDA and CDR2 SQIVND (reference sequence). The CDR3 totals 15 residues. CDR3 loop: CASSPLNEGTGELFF. CDR3 in DNA: TGTGCCAGTAGTCCCCTGAATGAGGGAACCGGGGAGCTGTTTTTT.

The V and J genes are TRBV5-4 and TRBJ1-4; D perhaps matches TRBD1 (6 bases). V was clipped by 4 bases and J by 8 bases, with 18 bases between them. Germline V gene sequence: CDR1 SGHNT, CDR2 YYREEE (reference sequence). This CDR3 has 15 amino acids. CDR3 sequence: CASSLLSTGGEKLFF. The CDR3 DNA reads TGTGCCAGCAGCCTCCTATCGACAGGCGGGGAAAAACTGTTTTTT.